Shown below are 14 T cell receptor beta chains from a single sample sequenced in a study of cytomegalovirus exposure and HLA in healthy donors. PCR amplification relied on 60 Vbeta primers (plus 13 Jbeta primers). Sequencing used immunoSEQ multiplex PCR; TCRdb keeps in-frame clones, though not all of them. The table lists 65,000 or so clones, about 78% of them singletons. Sequenced sample: PBMCs. The receptors here all came from a girl under 18 in good health and CMV-seropositive.

V gene TRBV5-3 combines with J gene TRBJ1-2, with D perhaps TRBD1 (5 bases). TRBV5-3 is an ORF for which the function is uncertain. This CDR3 is 15 amino acids long. Trimming removed 3 bases at V and 6 bases at J, with 18 bases between. The CDR3 sequence: CARSSGRGLEDGYTF. The CDR3 DNA reads TGTGCCAGAAGCTCGGGTAGGGGTCTAGAGGATGGCTACACCTTC.

The chain is built from TRBV9 and TRBJ1-3; TRBD1 aligns across 7 bases. Trimming at V came to 5 bases and at J to 2 bases, leaving 4 bases not matched to a gene. Germline assignment: CDR1 SGDLS and CDR2 YYNGEE. CDR3 length equals 14 residues. In DNA, the CDR3 is TGTGCCAGCAGAAAGGGGACAGCTGGAAACACCATATATTTT. Translated, it gives CASRKGTAGNTIYF.

The CDR3 here is CASSMSQGRETQYF. Here the CDR3 DNA reads TGTGCCAGTAGTATGTCACAGGGAAGAGAGACCCAGTACTTC. The chain employs TRBV19 and TRBJ2-5; maybe TRBD1 (6 bases). This CDR3 region has 14 residues. V shed 3 bases and J shed 4 bases, with 12 bases lying between them. The germline V gene encodes CDR1 LNHDA and CDR2 SQIVND (reference sequence).

This rearrangement joins TRBV30 to TRBJ2-6; maybe TRBD1 (5 bases). The V gene lost 0 bases and the J gene lost 0 bases, with 9 bases spanning the gap. CDR1 is GTSNPN and CDR2 is SVGIG in the germline V gene (reference sequence). The CDR3 runs to 16 residues. In DNA form, the CDR3 reads TGTGCCTGGAGTGTACCCAGGGCCTCTGGGGCCAACGTCCTGACTTTC. It is translated as CAWSVPRASGANVLTF.

The CDR3 spells CASSYGEGVGSPLHF. Here the CDR3 DNA reads TGTGCCAGCAGTTATGGGGAGGGGGTAGGATCACCCCTCCACTTT. The chain links TRBV6-5 to TRBJ1-6; tentative D call: TRBD1 (6 bases). The V and J ends lost 3 bases and 10 bases respectively, with 16 bases between them. CDR1 is MNHEY, CDR2 SVGAGI, per germline. The CDR3 totals 15 residues.

The chain combines TRBV30 with TRBJ2-3; a weak D match, TRBD2 (7 bases). Germline loops: CDR1 GTSNPN, CDR2 SVGIG (reference sequence). V shed 0 bases and J shed 4 bases, with 11 bases lying between them. CDR3 length: 14 amino acids. CDR3 DNA sequence: TGTGCCTGGAGTGTGGGAGGGGGGGCAGATACGCAGTATTTT. Translated, it gives CAWSVGGGADTQYF.

The rearrangement links TRBV30 to TRBJ1-6, with TRBD1 matching 11 bases. CDR1 is GTSNPN, CDR2 SVGIG, per germline (reference sequence). The CDR3 runs to 14 residues. The V segment lost 2 bases and the J segment 10 bases; nucleotides outside the gene matches: 4. The CDR3 DNA reads as TGTGCCTGGAGTACAGGACAGGGGGCCTCACCCCTCCACTTT. As protein: CAWSTGQGASPLHF.

V is TRBV6-1 and J is TRBJ1-2, with D uncertain. CDR1 and CDR2 (germline): MNHNS, SASEGT. V was clipped by 5 bases and J by 8 bases, with 15 bases between them. The CDR3 spans 13 residues. CDR3 amino acids: CASSPGEVGGYTF. The DNA of the CDR3 is TGTGCCAGCAGTCCCGGGGAGGTAGGGGGCTACACCTTC.

The chain joins TRBV4-3 to TRBJ1-2, with 10 bases aligning to TRBD1. Germline values: CDR1 LGHNA, CDR2 YSLEER. This CDR3 is 16 amino acids long. The trim removed 3 bases at V and 8 bases at J, leaving 12 bases unmatched. CDR3 sequence reads: CASSQRGQGKLSGYTF. Written as DNA, the CDR3 is TGCGCCAGCAGCCAGAGGGGACAGGGGAAACTCTCAGGCTACACCTTC.

The chain couples TRBV7-2 to TRBJ1-1, with a tentative D call TRBD1 (5 bases). In germline, CDR1 is SGHTA, CDR2 FQGNSA. The CDR3 runs to 14 residues. V lost 3 bases and J lost 5, with 13 bases in between. CDR3 in DNA: TGTGCCAGCAGCTTGCGACAGTCCCGAACTGAAGCTTTCTTT. It is translated as CASSLRQSRTEAFF.

This chain joins TRBV29-1 and TRBJ2-7; 8 bases align to TRBD1. This CDR3 has 13 residues. Trimming removed 7 bases from V and 5 bases from J; junction bases left unmatched: 10. The germline V gene encodes CDR1 SQVTM and CDR2 ANQGSEA. DNA of the CDR3: TGCAGCGCCACTGACAGGGGTGAAGACGAGCAGTACTTC. Its protein product is CSATDRGEDEQYF.

In its sample, this clone was seen once. The gene calls are TRBV5-6 and TRBJ2-7; the D gene is possibly TRBD1 (6 bases). CDR3 length: 14 amino acids. V lost 4 bases and J lost 4, with 15 bases in between. Germline lookup yields CDR1 SGHDT and CDR2 YYEEEE. CDR3 sequence (DNA): TGTGCCAGCAGCCGTCGGACAGACTATTACGAGCAGTACTTC. It is translated as CASSRRTDYYEQYF.

The rearrangement joins TRBV4-1 to TRBJ1-2, with 12 positions matching TRBD1. Germline V gene sequence: CDR1 MGHRA, CDR2 YSYEKL. CDR3 length equals 16 residues. Unmatched junction bases numbered 9, after V lost 3 bases and J lost 7 bases. The DNA of the CDR3 is TGCGCCAGCAGCCACCGGGACAGGGGGCGCGGGAGTGGCTACACCTTC. This sequence encodes CASSHRDRGRGSGYTF.

This chain joins TRBV6-5 and TRBJ2-7; TRBD2 matches 8 bases. The germline V gene encodes CDR1 MNHEY and CDR2 SVGAGI. There are 15 residues in the CDR3. V was clipped by 5 bases and J by 3 bases; unmatched bases: 9. The CDR3, as DNA: TGTGCCAGCAGTCAGTCGCGGGGGGATCACTACGAGCAGTACTTC. Residues: CASSQSRGDHYEQYF.